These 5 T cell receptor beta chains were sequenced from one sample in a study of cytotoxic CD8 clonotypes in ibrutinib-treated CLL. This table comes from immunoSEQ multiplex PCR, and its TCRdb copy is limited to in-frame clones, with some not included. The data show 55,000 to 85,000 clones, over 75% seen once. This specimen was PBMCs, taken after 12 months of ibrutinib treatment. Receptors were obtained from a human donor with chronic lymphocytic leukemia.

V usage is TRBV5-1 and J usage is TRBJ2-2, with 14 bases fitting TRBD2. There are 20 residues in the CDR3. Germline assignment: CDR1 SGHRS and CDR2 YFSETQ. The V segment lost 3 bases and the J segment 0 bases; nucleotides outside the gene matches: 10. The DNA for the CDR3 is TGCGCCAGCAGCTCACAAAAACCGGGACTAGCGGGAGCGAACACCGGGGAGCTGTTTTTT. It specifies CASSSQKPGLAGANTGELFF. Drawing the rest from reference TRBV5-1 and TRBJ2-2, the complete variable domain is KAGVTQTPRYLIKTRGQQVTLSCSPISGHRSVSWYQQTPGQGLQFLFEYFSETQRNKGNFPGRFSGRQFSNSRSEMNVSTLELGDSALYLCASSSQKPGLAGANTGELFFGEGSRLTVL.

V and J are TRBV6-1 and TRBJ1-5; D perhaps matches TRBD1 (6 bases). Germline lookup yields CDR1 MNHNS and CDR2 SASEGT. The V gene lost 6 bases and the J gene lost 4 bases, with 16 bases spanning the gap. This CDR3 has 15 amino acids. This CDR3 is CASREHRVRNQPQHF. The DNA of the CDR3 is TGTGCCAGCAGGGAGCACAGGGTTCGGAATCAGCCCCAGCATTTT.

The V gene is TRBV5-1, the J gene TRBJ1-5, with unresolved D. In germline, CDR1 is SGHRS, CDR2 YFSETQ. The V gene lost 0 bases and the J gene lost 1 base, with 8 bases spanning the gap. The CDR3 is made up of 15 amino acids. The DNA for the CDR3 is TGCGCCAGCAGCTTGGGGGTTGGGAGCAATCAGCCCCAGCATTTT. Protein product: CASSLGVGSNQPQHF.

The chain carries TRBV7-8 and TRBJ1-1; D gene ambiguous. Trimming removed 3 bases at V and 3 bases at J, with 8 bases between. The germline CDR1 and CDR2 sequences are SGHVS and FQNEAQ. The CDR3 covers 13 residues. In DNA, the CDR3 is TGTGCCAGCAGCTTGGGCACCTACACTGAAGCTTTCTTT. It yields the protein CASSLGTYTEAFF.

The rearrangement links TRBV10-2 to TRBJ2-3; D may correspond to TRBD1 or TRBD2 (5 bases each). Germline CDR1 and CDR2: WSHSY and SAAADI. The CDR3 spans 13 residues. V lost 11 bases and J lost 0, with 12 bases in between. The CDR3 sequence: CAVGDRSTDTQYF. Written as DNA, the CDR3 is TGCGCCGTGGGGGATAGGAGCACAGATACGCAGTATTTT.